This T cell receptor (beta chain) was profiled in a study of beta chain features in type 1 diabetes. Of the isolated RNA, all was reverse transcribed, and so the sequenced material was expressed TCRB transcripts. Mean read depth for naive, central memory and regulatory T cell samples was approximately 3.57 million reads. Produced via immunoSEQ multiplex PCR; TCRdb's table is partial and in-frame only. Of approximately 730,000 clones listed, 13% are singletons. As concerns this clone: No antigen is known for it.

Via the markers CD45RO/CCR7/CD25/CD127/CD95/CD27, stem cell-like memory, regulatory, central memory and naive CD4+ cells were sorted. The study's findings and limits: Patients showed naive, central memory and Treg TCRB repertoires that appeared more similar than those of healthy donors. Shorter TCRB CDR3s, moderately but significantly so, marked every one of the four CD4+ subsets in Type 1 diabetes patients.

The germline V gene has CDR1 SGHNT and CDR2 YENEEA. Germline trimming cut 3 bases from V and 7 bases from J; bases unmatched to any gene: 8. The CDR3 covers 15 residues. V gene TRBV11-3 combines with J gene TRBJ2-2; 7 bases map to TRBD1. This receptor was identified in a man younger than 35 with type 1 diabetes. The sample comprised naive CD4+ T cells from blood. The CDR3 DNA follows: TGTGCCAGCAGCTTTATCACAGGGGTCCACGGGGAGCTGTTTTTT. Translated: CASSFITGVHGELFF.